The source of this TCR beta chain is a study of blood T cell repertoires in COVID-19 (dated by TCRdb to the early 2020s). Background for the entire study: Samples from collaborators originated in the United States, Italy and Spain and spanned both the acute and convalescent phases of COVID-19. The prospective study material was composed of cDNA or gDNA derived from T cells, B-cell-depleted T cells, or PBMCs. The dataset comprised deeply sampled blood TCRbeta repertoires from subjects exposed to, actively infected with, or recovered from COVID-19. The repertoires were released in a freely available public database intended as a resource for research on the immune response to SARS-CoV-2. Samples were obtained from the ongoing ImmuneRACE study (first 160 participants) and from 1,254 subjects provided by 6 global collaborators. Nearly every sample came with metadata listing a de-identified subject ID, COVID-19 status, age in years and sex. Where available, HLA class I and class II types were taken from metadata supplied by the sample provider and were not determined by assay-based typing. General findings and caveats noted by the study authors: The amount of clinical and demographic metadata varied by source and participant and was provided uncurated.

The collaborating institutions used their own protocols to collect whole blood in K2EDTA tubes. Collaborator samples were shipped for TCRbeta analysis as frozen whole blood, isolated PBMCs, or DNA extracted from either sample type. A note on this clone: No antigen is known for it. The record has no base qualities; no much larger clone is one base away.

TCRbeta CDR3 regions were amplified from genomic DNA using the immunoSEQ Assay, a bias-controlled multiplex PCR. Per the original workflow: Nucleated cell counts per sample were estimated from amplification of reference gene primers within the assay. To quantify the absolute abundance of each unique TCRbeta CDR3 rearrangement, sequence reads were collapsed and filtered. For each sample, productive Simpson clonality was calculated by taking the square root of Simpson's diversity index across productive rearrangements. TCRdb limited this immuneACCESS table to in-frame rearrangements with V and J called. A share of clones is missing; checked studies link under half to unresolved V genes, and the rest is unexplained. For V, J and clone size, that table is used; D and trimming come from the DNA. For this sample the table gives 200,000 to 250,000 clones, of which around 90% were detected only once. 1.5% of the sample is in the top ten clones.

Sequenced sample: peripheral blood. This TCR was recovered from a man younger than 30 with active or convalescent COVID-19.

The CDR3 sequence is CASSEQGGGELFF. The sequence in DNA is TGTGCCAGCTCCGAACAGGGGGGAGGGGAGCTGTTTTTT. The chain is made from TRBV6-5 and TRBJ2-2, with 8 central nucleotides matching TRBD1. CDR1 and CDR2, per the germline V gene, are MNHEY and SVGAGI. The CDR3, from cysteine to phenylalanine, totals 13 residues. Kept here is only the CDR3 DNA, which spans 39 bases and is read in frame from base 1. V and J are trimmed by 8 bases and 8 bases, and the gene matches miss 7 bases of the junction.